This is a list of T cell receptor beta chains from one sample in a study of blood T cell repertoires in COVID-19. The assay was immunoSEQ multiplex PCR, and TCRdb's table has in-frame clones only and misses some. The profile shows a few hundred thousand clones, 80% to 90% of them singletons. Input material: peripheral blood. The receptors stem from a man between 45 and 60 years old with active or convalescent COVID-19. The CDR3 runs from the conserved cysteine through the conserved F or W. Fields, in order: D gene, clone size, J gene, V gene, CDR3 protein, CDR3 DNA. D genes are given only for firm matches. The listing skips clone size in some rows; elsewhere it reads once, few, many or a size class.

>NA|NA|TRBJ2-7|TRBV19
CASSRRGARSGSYEQYF
TGTGCCAGTAGTCGGAGGGGAGCCAGGAGTGGGTCCTACGAGCAGTACTTC
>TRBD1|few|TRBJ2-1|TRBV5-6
CASSWDSKQFF
TGTGCCAGCAGCTGGGACAGCAAGCAGTTCTTC
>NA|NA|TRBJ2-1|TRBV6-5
CASSYGQTYNEQFF
TGTGCCAGCAGTTACGGCCAGACCTACAATGAGCAGTTCTTC
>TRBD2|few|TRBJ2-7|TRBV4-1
CASSQGGLAGGLQYF
TGCGCCAGCAGCCAAGGGGGACTAGCGGGAGGATTGCAGTACTTC
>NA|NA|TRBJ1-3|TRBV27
CATRGAASGTIYF
TGTGCCACACGGGGGGCCGCATCGGGCACCATATATTTT
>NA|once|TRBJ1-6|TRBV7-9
CASSLSGEGSPLHF
TGTGCCAGCAGCTTATCAGGGGAAGGTTCACCCCTCCACTTT
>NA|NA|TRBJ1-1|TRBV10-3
CAISGYAENEAFF
TGTGCCATCAGTGGATATGCGGAGAATGAAGCTTTCTTT
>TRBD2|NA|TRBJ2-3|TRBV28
CASSLGGRDTDTQYF
TGTGCCAGCAGTTTGGGCGGGAGGGACACAGATACGCAGTATTTT
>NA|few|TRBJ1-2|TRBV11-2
CASSLGQYYTF
TGTGCCAGCAGTTTGGGGCAGTACTACACCTTC
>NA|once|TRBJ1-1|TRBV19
CASKRSGDTEAFF
TGTGCCAGTAAGAGGAGTGGAGACACTGAAGCTTTCTTT
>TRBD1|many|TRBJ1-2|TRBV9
CASSAGTGVGYTF
TGTGCCAGCAGCGCCGGGACAGGGGTAGGCTACACCTTC
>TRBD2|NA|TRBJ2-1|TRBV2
CASRPGTSLGGEQFF
TGTGCCAGCAGGCCCGGGACTAGCTTAGGGGGCGAGCAGTTCTTC
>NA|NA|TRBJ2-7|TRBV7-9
CASSLVADYSYEQYF
TGTGCCAGCAGCTTAGTTGCAGATTACTCCTACGAGCAGTACTTC